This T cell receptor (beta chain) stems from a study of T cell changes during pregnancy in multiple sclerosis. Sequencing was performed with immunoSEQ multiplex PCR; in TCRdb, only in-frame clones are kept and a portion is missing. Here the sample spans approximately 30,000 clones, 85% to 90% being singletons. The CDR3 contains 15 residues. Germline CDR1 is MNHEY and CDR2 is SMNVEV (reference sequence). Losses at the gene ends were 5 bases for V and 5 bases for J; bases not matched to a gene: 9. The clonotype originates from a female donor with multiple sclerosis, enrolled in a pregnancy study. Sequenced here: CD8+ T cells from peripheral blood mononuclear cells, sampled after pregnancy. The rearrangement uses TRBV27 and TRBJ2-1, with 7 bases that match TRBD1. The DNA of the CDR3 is TGTGCCAGCAGTGTCCAGACAGGGTATAACAATGAGCAGTTCTTC. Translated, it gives CASSVQTGYNNEQFF.